The 13 T cell receptor beta chains reported below all come from one sample, sequenced in a study of T-cell memory formation after mild COVID-19. TCRdb re-called the 5' RACE reads through MiXCR, storing one row per CDR3 protein. The sample lists roughly 180,000 distinct CDR3 sequences; around 10% were seen once. The sequenced material came from PBMCs or a T cell subset sorted from them (not recorded which). The receptors here all came from a man younger than 35 who had mild COVID-19 (a few samples of this study predate the infection). Cell type and time point are not known.

This clonotype has a handful of counts. The junction departs from germline at one end; a sequencing error may be responsible. The V gene is TRBV2, the J gene TRBJ2-5; D is unclear. From germline, CDR1 is SNHLY and CDR2 FYNNEI. There are 9 residues in the CDR3. Here the CDR3 DNA reads TGTGCCAGCGGGTCCGTGCGGCACTTC. Its protein is CASGSVRHF.

This clonotype showed up many times. J is TRBJ2-7 and V is TRBV7-2; the D gene could be TRBD1 or TRBD2 (6 bases each). V was pared by 2 bases and J by 1 base, with 12 bases between. The CDR3 contains 15 residues. CDR1 and CDR2 (germline): SGHTA, FQGNSA. CDR3 in DNA: TGTGCCAGCAGCTTAACGGGGGCACTATCCTACGAGCAGTACGTC. Its protein product is CASSLTGALSYEQYV.

The J gene is TRBJ2-3, the V gene TRBV5-1, with D perhaps assigned TRBD1 or TRBD2 (6 bases each). The germline V gene has CDR1 SGHRS and CDR2 YFSETQ. Trimming left V 4 bases short and J 2 bases short, with 14 bases between. The length of the CDR3 is 15 residues. CDR3 bases: TGCGCCAGCAGCCAGGATAGGGGGGACACAGATACGCAGTATTTT. Protein sequence: CASSQDRGDTDTQYF.

The chain employs TRBV6-1 and TRBJ1-5; D remains unclear. Looked up from germline, CDR1 is MNHNS and CDR2 is SASEGT. The CDR3 has 13 residues. V was shortened by 4 bases and J by 6 bases, with 10 bases between the two germline ends. The CDR3 loop reads CASSASKTQPQHF. In nucleotides, the CDR3 is TGTGCCAGCAGTGCCTCAAAAACTCAGCCCCAGCATTTT.

The chain has TRBV29-1 and TRBJ1-1; no definite D call. The CDR3 contains 14 residues. CDR1 SQVTM and CDR2 ANQGSEA come from the germline V gene. The V and J ends lost 7 bases and 6 bases respectively, with 21 bases between them. CDR3 sequence: CSAVGRREVAEAFF. The CDR3 nucleotides read TGCAGCGCTGTTGGAAGACGGGAGGTCGCTGAAGCTTTCTTT.

Only a few counts were recorded for this clonotype. J is TRBJ2-4 and V is TRBV20-1; D is ambiguous. This CDR3 has 13 residues. CDR1 is DFQATT and CDR2 is SNEGSKA in the germline V gene (reference sequence). The CDR3 bases are TGCGGGTCGGCTGATTTGGCCAAAAACATTCAGTACTTC. Protein sequence: CGSADLAKNIQYF.

This chain uses TRBV2 with TRBJ2-1; D may be TRBD1 or TRBD2 (5 bases each). The length of the CDR3 is 15 residues. With 1 base removed from V and 4 bases from J, the gap between germline ends came to 11 bases. Germline V lookup: CDR1 SNHLY, CDR2 FYNNEI. In nucleotides, the CDR3 is TGTGCCAGCAGTGAAGATGGGGGTACTTACAATGAGCAGTTCTTC. Its protein is CASSEDGGTYNEQFF.

This clonotype appeared a few times. This chain connects TRBV20-1 to TRBJ2-2; 11 nucleotides line up with TRBD2. This CDR3 has 15 amino acids. CDR1 and CDR2 (germline): DFQATT, SNEGSKA (reference sequence). The V segment lost 6 bases and the J segment 5 bases; nucleotides outside the gene matches: 8. For the CDR3, the DNA is TGCAGTGCCTCTAGCGGGGGGATTTCTACCGGGGAGCTGTTTTTT. Its protein is CSASSGGISTGELFF.

This chain connects TRBV27 to TRBJ1-5; possibly TRBD1 for D (5 bases). V was trimmed by 4 bases and J by 4 bases, leaving 14 bases between them. CDR3 length: 15 residues. Germline V gene sequence: CDR1 MNHEY, CDR2 SMNVEV (reference sequence). Here the CDR3 reads CASSWGYGGNQPQHF. In DNA, the CDR3 is TGTGCCAGCAGTTGGGGGTACGGTGGAAATCAGCCCCAGCATTTT.

This clonotype came up a few times. This rearrangement joins TRBV12-3 or TRBV12-4 to TRBJ1-4; D is perhaps TRBD1 (6 bases). V lost 2 bases, J lost 6 bases, and 10 bases lay in between. CDR3 length: 14 amino acids. As DNA, the CDR3 is TGTGCCAGCAGTTTAACACAGGGTGATGAAAAACTGTTTTTT. This gives the protein CASSLTQGDEKLFF.

This clonotype was observed a handful of times. This chain links TRBV19 with TRBJ1-2, with TRBD1 identical over 9 bases. The CDR3 has 13 amino acids. CDR1 and CDR2 from the germline V gene are LNHDA and SQIVND (reference sequence). With 3 bases clipped from V and 10 bases from J, the junction kept 6 bases outside the gene matches. Written as DNA, the CDR3 is TGTGCCAGTAGTATCCCCGGGACAGGGTCCTACACCTTC. It codes for CASSIPGTGSYTF. Using reference TRBV19 and TRBJ1-2 for the parts outside the CDR3, the full variable domain is DGGITQSPKYLFRKEGQNVTLSCEQNLNHDAMYWYRQDPGQGLRLIYYSQIVNDFQKGDIAEGYSVSREKKESFPLTVTSAQKNPTAFYLCASSIPGTGSYTFGSGTRLTVV.

This clonotype was seen a handful of times. The chain recombines TRBV29-1 with TRBJ2-3; tentatively, D is TRBD1 (5 bases). This CDR3 region has 11 residues. With 3 bases removed from V and 6 bases from J, the gap between germline ends came to 7 bases. Looked up from germline, CDR1 is SQVTM and CDR2 is ANQGSEA. The CDR3 is CSVDRGDTQYF. CDR3 nucleotides: TGCAGCGTTGATAGGGGTGATACGCAGTATTTT.

This clonotype was detected only a few times. The chain has TRBV18 and TRBJ1-1, with TRBD1 matching 10 bases. The CDR3 sequence is 19 residues long. Germline V lookup: CDR1 KGHSH, CDR2 LQKENI. The V gene end was trimmed by 3 bases and the J gene end by 3 bases; junction bases not matched to a gene: 16. The CDR3 here is CASSPPLGFGTGDYTEAFF. The DNA for the CDR3 is TGTGCCAGCTCACCCCCCCTAGGTTTCGGGACAGGGGACTACACTGAAGCTTTCTTT.